Presented here are 24 T cell receptor beta chains from one specimen sequenced in a study of OX40 agonist ivuxolimab in advanced cancers. Sequencing was performed with immunoSEQ multiplex PCR; in TCRdb, only in-frame clones are kept and a portion is missing. The table includes 35,000 to 40,000 clones, roughly four fifths detected once. The sample in question was CD4+ or CD8+ T cells sorted from blood, obtained in a trial of the OX40 agonist ivuxolimab. All receptors come from an adult with an advanced solid tumor such as melanoma, head and neck, liver or kidney cancer.

The rearrangement uses TRBV7-2 and TRBJ2-1; the D call may be TRBD1 or TRBD2 (5 bases each). The germline V gene encodes CDR1 SGHTA and CDR2 FQGNSA. The CDR3 sequence is 14 residues long. Trimming left V 5 bases short and J 6 bases short, with 14 bases between. The DNA for the CDR3 is TGTGCCAGCAGCCGGGGCCCCCTGGTCAATGAGCAGTTCTTC. Protein product: CASSRGPLVNEQFF.

Points on this clone: A junction boundary mismatches the germline segment, possibly from a read error. The V call is TRBV7-3, the J call TRBJ2-1; TRBD1 matches at 7 bases. This CDR3 comprises 14 residues. The germline V gene has CDR1 SGHTA and CDR2 FQGTGA. The CDR3 here is CAGSSGGSYNEQFF. The CDR3 nucleotides are TGTGCCGGCAGCTCAGGGGGTAGTTACAATGAGCAGTTCTTC.

The chain is built from TRBV4-1 and TRBJ2-7, with TRBD1 matching 8 bases. Germline CDR1 is MGHRA and CDR2 is YSYEKL. The CDR3 has 16 residues. The ends lost 3 bases at V and 3 bases at J; junction bases unmatched: 10. The CDR3 here is CASSQIDRGESYEQYF. The CDR3, as DNA: TGCGCCAGCAGCCAGATCGACAGGGGCGAGAGCTACGAGCAGTACTTC.

This chain connects TRBV18 to TRBJ1-5, with D unclear. V lost 1 base and J lost 5, with 12 bases in between. The CDR3 is made up of 15 amino acids. Germline V gives CDR1 KGHSH, CDR2 LQKENI. The CDR3 region has the DNA TGTGCCAGCTCACCACGGGCCCTTCAGGATCAGCCCCAGCATTTT. This encodes CASSPRALQDQPQHF.

V gene TRBV23-1 combines with J gene TRBJ2-5, with 7 bases fitting TRBD2. TRBV23-1 is noted as an ORF with a role that remains uncertain. The ends lost 8 bases at V and 4 bases at J; junction bases unmatched: 7. This CDR3 has 13 amino acids. The CDR3 here is CASCGGCLETQYF. The DNA for the CDR3 is TGCGCCAGCTGCGGGGGATGTCTAGAGACCCAGTACTTC.

This clone has more than one count but fewer than ten. CDR3 in DNA: TGCGCCAGCAGCCCGGACCAGGGGCGAGAGGATACGCAGTATTTT. This codes for CASSPDQGREDTQYF. This sequence joins TRBV4-1 and TRBJ2-3, with a possible D match to TRBD1 (6 bases). Germline V CDR1 and CDR2: MGHRA, YSYEKL. Between the trimmed V and J ends, which lost 4 bases and 6 bases, there was a span of 17 bases. The CDR3 runs 15 residues.

The V gene is TRBV10-1, the J gene TRBJ1-1; D call uncertain. The CDR3 sequence is 14 residues long. In germline, CDR1 is WNHNN, CDR2 SYGVQD (reference sequence). V was clipped by 0 bases and J by 4 bases, with 9 bases between them. CDR3 sequence reads: CASSESTWATEAFF. CDR3 sequence (DNA): TGCGCCAGCAGTGAGTCAACATGGGCCACTGAAGCTTTCTTT.

This clone has more than one count but fewer than ten. The chain combines TRBV5-1 with TRBJ2-5; 10 positions match TRBD2. Germline V CDR1 and CDR2: SGHRS, YFSETQ. J gave up 5 bases and V 4 bases, and 8 bases lay outside the gene matches. The CDR3 is 15 amino acids. Here the CDR3 reads CASSISGGIGETQYF. CDR3 in DNA: TGCGCCAGCAGCATTAGCGGGGGGATTGGTGAGACCCAGTACTTC.

The chain couples TRBV9 to TRBJ1-3; TRBD1 is a possible D gene (6 bases). This CDR3 has 18 amino acids. Germline V gives CDR1 SGDLS, CDR2 YYNGEE. Deletions cut 1 base from V and 0 bases from J, with 17 bases between. The CDR3 DNA is TGTGCCAGCAGCGTAAGCCCAGACAGGACCATCTCTGGAAACACCATATATTTT. Amino acids: CASSVSPDRTISGNTIYF.

This clone was counted a few times. V and J are TRBV28 and TRBJ1-1; D unclear. The germline CDR1 and CDR2 sequences are MDHEN and SYDVKM. There are 14 residues in the CDR3. V was shortened by 1 base and J by 3 bases, with 9 bases between the two germline ends. For the CDR3, the DNA is TGTGCCAGCAGTTTATATAGCAGTTACACTGAAGCTTTCTTT. Its protein is CASSLYSSYTEAFF.

The V and J genes are TRBV9 and TRBJ2-3, with TRBD2 identical over 10 bases. CDR3 length: 15 amino acids. Germline V gene lookup returns CDR1 SGDLS and CDR2 YYNGEE. Trimming removed 0 bases from V and 7 bases from J; junction bases left unmatched: 5. The DNA of the CDR3 is TGTGCCAGCAGCGTAGATAGCGGGGGGTGGAATACGCAGTATTTT. The encoded protein is CASSVDSGGWNTQYF. The full variable domain, its missing parts supplied by reference TRBV9 and TRBJ2-3, is DSGVTQTPKHLITATGQRVTLRCSPRSGDLSVYWYQQSLDQGLQFLIQYYNGEERAKGNILERFSAQQFPDLHSELNLSSLELGDSALYFCASSVDSGGWNTQYFGPGTRLTVL.

The rearrangement uses TRBV7-9 and TRBJ2-1; D uncertain. The germline CDR1 and CDR2 sequences are SEHNR and FQNEAQ (reference sequence). Trimming left V 1 base short and J 4 bases short, with 8 bases between. CDR3 length: 14 amino acids. The CDR3 sequence: CASSLETLYNEQFF. CDR3 DNA sequence: TGTGCCAGCAGCTTAGAAACCCTGTACAATGAGCAGTTCTTC.

This clone has just a few counts. This chain connects TRBV18 to TRBJ2-2, with 9 bases fitting TRBD1. This CDR3 is 15 amino acids long. V was pared by 4 bases and J by 6 bases, with 6 bases of the junction left unmatched. Germline V gene sequence: CDR1 KGHSH, CDR2 LQKENI. Written as DNA, the CDR3 is TGTGCCAGCTCACAGGGACAGGGCGTCGCCGGGGAGCTGTTTTTT. Protein: CASSQGQGVAGELFF.

The chain carries TRBV7-9 and TRBJ2-7, with D possibly being TRBD2 (6 bases). Germline CDR1 is SEHNR and CDR2 is FQNEAQ (reference sequence). The V gene lost 5 bases and the J gene lost 7 bases, with 18 bases spanning the gap. The CDR3 is 14 residues long. The CDR3 loop reads CASSHGGVSWEQYF. CDR3 DNA sequence: TGTGCCAGCAGCCACGGGGGAGTCTCTTGGGAGCAGTACTTC.

The chain carries TRBV11-2 and TRBJ2-1; TRBD1 might be the D (5 bases). Trimming stripped 5 bases from V and 4 bases from J, with 12 bases between. Germline assignment: CDR1 SGHAT and CDR2 FQNNGV. This CDR3 is built from 14 residues. In DNA form, the CDR3 reads TGTGCCAGCAGCCCCTGGACAACGTACAATGAGCAGTTCTTC. Protein: CASSPWTTYNEQFF. The full variable domain, with the rest looked up from reference TRBV11-2 and TRBJ2-1, is EAGVAQSPRYKIIEKRQSVAFWCNPISGHATLYWYQQILGQGPKLLIQFQNNGVVDDSQLPKDRFSAERLKGVDSTLKIQPAKLEDSAVYLCASSPWTTYNEQFFGPGTRLTVL.

This rearrangement joins TRBV2 to TRBJ2-3, with D perhaps TRBD2 (5 bases). From germline, CDR1 is SNHLY and CDR2 FYNNEI. This CDR3 is built from 13 residues. Trimming left V 7 bases short and J 0 bases short, with 8 bases between. CDR3 in DNA: TGTGCCAGCAAGAGGGAAAGCACAGATACGCAGTATTTT. Translating it yields CASKRESTDTQYF.

This clone was observed a few times. The rearrangement uses TRBV15 and TRBJ2-3; 16 bases are shared with TRBD2. Losses at the gene ends were 9 bases for V and 1 base for J; bases not matched to a gene: 10. CDR1 is LNHNV and CDR2 is YYDKDF in the germline V gene (reference sequence). The CDR3 runs 18 residues. CDR3 nucleotide sequence: TGTGCCACGAACCCGGGACTAGCGGGGGGGCAACGCACAGATACGCAGTATTTT. Translation gives CATNPGLAGGQRTDTQYF.

This chain joins TRBV13 and TRBJ2-7; 9 nucleotides match TRBD2. After removal of 5 bases from V and 6 bases from J, the junction contained 23 bases not matched to a gene. The CDR3 length is 19 residues. Germline loops: CDR1 PRHDT, CDR2 FYEKMQ (reference sequence). The CDR3 loop reads CASSRRLAEPEYVIREQYF. The CDR3 coding sequence is TGTGCCAGCAGCCGCCGACTAGCGGAGCCCGAATATGTTATTCGCGAGCAGTACTTC.

The gene calls are TRBV5-1 and TRBJ2-7; D gene unclear. V lost 3 bases to trimming and J lost 5 bases, with 12 bases between them. Germline lookup yields CDR1 SGHRS and CDR2 YFSETQ. The CDR3 loop spans 13 amino acids. The CDR3 is CASSWFDRDEQYF. CDR3 nucleotides: TGCGCCAGCAGCTGGTTCGATCGGGACGAGCAGTACTTC.

The genes are TRBV29-1 and TRBJ2-1; 10 bases line up with TRBD1. Germline CDR1 SQVTM, CDR2 ANQGSEA. The length of the CDR3 is 14 residues. The junction had 6 bases not matched to a gene; V was cut back by 1 base and J by 9 bases. CDR3 amino acids: CSVEGGTGVSEQFF. The DNA of the CDR3 is TGCAGCGTTGAAGGTGGGACAGGGGTGAGTGAGCAGTTCTTC.

The chain's CDR3 is CASSKPGAGNTIYF. The DNA for the CDR3 is TGCGCCAGCAGCAAACCGGGGGCGGGAAACACCATATATTTT. The V and J genes are TRBV4-1 and TRBJ1-3, with D perhaps matching TRBD1 (6 bases). The CDR3 sequence is 14 residues long. Trimming left V 5 bases short and J 4 bases short, with 12 bases between. Germline loops: CDR1 MGHRA, CDR2 YSYEKL.

This clone was detected once. V is TRBV27 and J is TRBJ1-6; tentatively, D is TRBD1 (6 bases). Trimming cost V 2 bases and J 8 bases, with 10 bases left between them. CDR3 length: 14 residues. Germline-derived CDR1 and CDR2 are MNHEY and SMNVEV (reference sequence). The CDR3 reads CASSLRGEDSPLHF. The CDR3 DNA reads TGTGCCAGCAGTTTAAGGGGGGAGGATTCACCCCTCCACTTT.

V gene TRBV28 combines with J gene TRBJ2-5, with D tentatively TRBD2 (6 bases). This CDR3 has 15 amino acids. V was pared by 7 bases and J by 1 base, with 16 bases between. Germline V CDR1 and CDR2: MDHEN, SYDVKM. In nucleotides, the CDR3 is TGTGCCAGCATCGCGGGGCGGAGGTTCCAAGAGACCCAGTACTTC. Amino acid sequence: CASIAGRRFQETQYF.

This rearrangement joins TRBV7-9 to TRBJ2-5; D gene uncertain. Germline CDR1 is SEHNR and CDR2 is FQNEAQ (reference sequence). With 2 bases removed from V and 1 base from J, the gap between germline ends came to 8 bases. The CDR3 has 14 residues. CDR3 nucleotide sequence: TGTGCCAGCAGCTTATTAACCAGCCAAGAGACCCAGTACTTC. Protein sequence: CASSLLTSQETQYF.